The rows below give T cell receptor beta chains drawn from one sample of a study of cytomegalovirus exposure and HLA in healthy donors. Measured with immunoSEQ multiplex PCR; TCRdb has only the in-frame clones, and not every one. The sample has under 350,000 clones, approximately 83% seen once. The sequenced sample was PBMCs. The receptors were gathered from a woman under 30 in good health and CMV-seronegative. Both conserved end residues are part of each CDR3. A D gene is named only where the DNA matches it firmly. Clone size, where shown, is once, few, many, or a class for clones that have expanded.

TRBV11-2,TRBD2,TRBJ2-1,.,CASSPLGGGALFYNEQFF,TGTGCCAGCAGCCCCCTTGGCGGGGGGGCCCTCTTCTACAATGAGCAGTTCTTC
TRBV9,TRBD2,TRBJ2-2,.,CASSVPRLAANTGELFF,TGTGCCAGCAGCGTACCGAGACTAGCGGCGAACACCGGGGAGCTGTTTTTT
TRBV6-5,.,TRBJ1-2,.,CASSYGSRGYGYTF,TGTGCCAGCAGTTACGGATCTAGGGGCTATGGCTACACCTTC
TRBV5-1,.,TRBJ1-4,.,CASSLGGHTSAQGGEKLFF,TGCGCCAGCAGCTTGGGGGGACACACCTCGGCCCAGGGCGGTGAAAAACTGTTTTTT
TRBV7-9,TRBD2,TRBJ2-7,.,CASSPSGLGTYEQYF,TGTGCCAGCAGCCCTAGCGGGTTGGGGACCTACGAGCAGTACTTC
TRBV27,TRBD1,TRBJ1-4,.,CASSLFPGGNEKLFF,TGTGCCAGCAGTTTATTCCCAGGGGGTAACGAAAAACTGTTTTTT
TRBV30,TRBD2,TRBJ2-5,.,CAWSVGEGYQETQYF,TGTGCCTGGAGTGTGGGGGAGGGGTACCAAGAGACCCAGTACTTC
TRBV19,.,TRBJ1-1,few,CASTLVRDTEAFF,TGTGCCAGTACTCTTGTACGGGACACTGAAGCTTTCTTT
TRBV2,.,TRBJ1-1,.,CASSGTPGASEAFF,TGTGCCAGCAGTGGGACCCCAGGGGCCTCTGAAGCTTTCTTT
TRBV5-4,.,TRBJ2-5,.,CASSLGHRGETQYF,TGTGCCAGCAGCTTGGGGCACCGGGGTGAGACCCAGTACTTC
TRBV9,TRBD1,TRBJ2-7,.,CASSETGTGDPNEQYF,TGTGCCAGCAGCGAAACCGGGACAGGGGACCCTAACGAGCAGTACTTC
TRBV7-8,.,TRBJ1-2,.,CASSLAGLNYGYTF,TGTGCCAGCAGCTTAGCCGGACTTAACTATGGCTACACCTTC
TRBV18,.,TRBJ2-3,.,CASSLQGISTDTQYF,TGTGCCAGCTCGCTCCAGGGAATTAGCACAGATACGCAGTATTTT
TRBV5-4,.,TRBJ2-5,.,CASSLDFQETQYF,TGTGCCAGCAGCTTGGACTTCCAAGAGACCCAGTACTTC
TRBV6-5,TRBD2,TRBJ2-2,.,CASRTGLVPGELFF,TGTGCCAGCAGGACCGGACTAGTCCCCGGGGAGCTGTTTTTT
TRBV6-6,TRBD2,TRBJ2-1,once,CASSSGTSGFNEQFF,TGTGCCAGCTCGTCCGGGACTAGCGGGTTCAATGAGCAGTTCTTC
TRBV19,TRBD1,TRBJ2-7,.,CATGTGDEQYF,TGTGCCACCGGGACAGGTGACGAGCAGTACTTC
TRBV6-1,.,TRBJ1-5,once,CASSEWGQINQPQHF,TGTGCCAGCAGTGAATGGGGCCAGATCAATCAGCCCCAGCATTTT
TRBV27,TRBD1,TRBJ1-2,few,CASSRQGAGYGYTF,TGTGCCAGCAGCAGACAGGGGGCGGGCTATGGCTACACCTTC
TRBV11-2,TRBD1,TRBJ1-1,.,CASSPGTGNTEAFF,TGTGCCAGCAGCCCAGGGACAGGGAACACTGAAGCTTTCTTT
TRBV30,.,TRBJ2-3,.,CAWSLPGADTQYF,TGTGCCTGGAGTCTTCCAGGGGCAGATACGCAGTATTTT
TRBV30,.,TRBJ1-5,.,CAWSWRRGVGNQPQHF,TGTGCCTGGAGCTGGCGCCGGGGGGTTGGCAATCAGCCCCAGCATTTT
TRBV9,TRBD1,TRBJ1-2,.,CASSVETGFYGYTF,TGTGCCAGCAGCGTAGAGACAGGGTTCTATGGCTACACCTTC
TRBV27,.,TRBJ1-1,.,CASRGGTANTEAFF,TGTGCCAGCAGAGGGGGTACAGCAAACACTGAAGCTTTCTTT
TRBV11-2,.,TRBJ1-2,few,CASRGQLGYTF,TGTGCCAGCAGGGGACAACTGGGCTACACCTTC
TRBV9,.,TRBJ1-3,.,CASSAPGGLGNTIYF,TGTGCCAGCAGCGCCCCTGGCGGGCTTGGAAACACCATATATTTT
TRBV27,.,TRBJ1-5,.,CASSFGARDINQPQHF,TGTGCCAGCAGTTTCGGCGCTCGGGACATAAATCAGCCCCAGCATTTT
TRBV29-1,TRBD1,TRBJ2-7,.,CSVEATDRSSYEQYF,TGCAGCGTTGAAGCTACGGACAGGAGCTCCTACGAGCAGTACTTC
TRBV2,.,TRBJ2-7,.,CASRSETYEQYF,TGTGCCAGCCGGAGTGAGACCTACGAGCAGTACTTC
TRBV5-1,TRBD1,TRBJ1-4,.,CASSLWDSGEKLFF,TGCGCCAGCAGCCTTTGGGACAGCGGTGAAAAACTGTTTTTT
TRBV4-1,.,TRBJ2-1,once,CASSQVVADHYNEQFF,TGCGCCAGCAGCCAAGTGGTAGCGGACCATTACAATGAGCAGTTCTTC
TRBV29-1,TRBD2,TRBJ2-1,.,CSVDLAGSVDEQFF,TGCAGCGTGGATCTAGCGGGGAGCGTCGATGAGCAGTTCTTC
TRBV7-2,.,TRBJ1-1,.,CASSLVTGMNTEAFF,TGTGCCAGCAGCTTAGTTACAGGGATGAACACTGAAGCTTTCTTT
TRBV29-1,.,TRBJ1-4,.,CSVRGLSGEKLFF,TGCAGCGTCCGAGGGTTATCGGGTGAAAAACTGTTTTTT
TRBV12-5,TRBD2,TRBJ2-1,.,CASGLVRPSGSNEQFF,TGTGCTAGTGGTTTGGTCCGCCCTAGCGGTAGCAATGAGCAGTTCTTC
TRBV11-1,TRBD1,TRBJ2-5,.,CASKPTGGYQETQYF,TGTGCCAGCAAACCGACAGGGGGGTACCAAGAGACCCAGTACTTC
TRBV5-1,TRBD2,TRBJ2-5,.,CASSLAAGGQETQYF,TGCGCCAGCAGCTTGGCCGCGGGAGGGCAAGAGACCCAGTACTTC
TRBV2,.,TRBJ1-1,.,CASSEGGGEAFF,TGTGCCAGCAGTGAAGGGGGGGGTGAAGCTTTCTTT
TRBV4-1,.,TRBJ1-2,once,CASSYGPATDYYGYTF,TGCGCCAGCAGCTACGGCCCCGCGACAGATTACTATGGCTACACCTTC
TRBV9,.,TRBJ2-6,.,CASSAPPAGANVLTF,TGTGCCAGCAGCGCCCCCCCTGCTGGGGCCAACGTCCTGACTTTC
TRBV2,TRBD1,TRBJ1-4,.,CASVGQGRVQLFF,TGTGCCAGCGTCGGACAGGGACGAGTTCAACTGTTTTTT
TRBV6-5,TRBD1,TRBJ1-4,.,CASSYDREDEKLFF,TGTGCCAGCAGTTACGACAGGGAGGATGAAAAACTGTTTTTT
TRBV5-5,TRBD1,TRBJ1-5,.,CASSLLTGVGQPQHF,TGTGCCAGCAGCTTATTAACAGGGGTAGGGCAGCCCCAGCATTTT
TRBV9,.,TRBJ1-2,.,CASSVGATGSYGYTF,TGTGCCAGCAGCGTAGGGGCAACAGGGTCCTATGGCTACACCTTC
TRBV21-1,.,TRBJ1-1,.,CASSKKGMNTEAFF,TGTGCCAGCAGCAAAAAGGGGATGAACACTGAAGCTTTCTTT
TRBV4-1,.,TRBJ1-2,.,CASSPPPGLDGYTF,TGCGCCAGCAGCCCCCCTCCGGGTTTGGATGGCTACACCTTC
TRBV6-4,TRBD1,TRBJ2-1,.,CASSDSMAGGRDEQFF,TGTGCCAGCAGTGACTCTATGGCAGGGGGCAGGGATGAGCAGTTCTTC
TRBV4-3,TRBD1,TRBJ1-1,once,CASSRDRVTEAFF,TGCGCCAGCAGCCGCGACAGGGTAACTGAAGCTTTCTTT
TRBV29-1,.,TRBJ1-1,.,CSVEDLQLIEAFF,TGCAGCGTTGAAGATCTACAGCTGATTGAAGCTTTCTTT
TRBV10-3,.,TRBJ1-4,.,CAISEGDSEKLFF,TGTGCCATCAGTGAGGGAGACAGTGAAAAACTGTTTTTT